These 29 T cell receptor beta chains originate from one sample sequenced in a study of T cells after yellow fever vaccination. TCRdb reanalysed the 5' RACE reads using MiXCR and keeps one entry per CDR3 protein. The profile shows 95,000 to 150,000 distinct CDR3 sequences, approximately 7% of them singletons. The material was CD4+ T cells sorted from PBMCs, obtained more than 8 days after the first yellow fever vaccination. The receptor set was obtained from a man aged 18 to 30 who received the YFV17D yellow fever vaccine.

This clonotype has ten or more counts. The V call is TRBV7-2, the J call TRBJ1-2; 8 nucleotides agree with TRBD1. CDR1 SGHTA and CDR2 FQGNSA come from the germline V gene. The CDR3 spans 14 residues. The ends lost 5 bases at V and 7 bases at J; junction bases unmatched: 9. CDR3 loop: CASSGRPGQAGYTF. DNA of the CDR3: TGTGCCAGCAGCGGACGACCGGGACAGGCTGGCTACACCTTC.

This clonotype was picked up many times. This chain connects TRBV2 to TRBJ2-2, with TRBD2 matching 8 bases. V dropped 6 bases and J dropped 6; count of bases not matched to a gene: 3. The CDR3 totals 13 residues. The germline V gene encodes CDR1 SNHLY and CDR2 FYNNEI. CDR3 sequence reads: CASRRTSPGELFF. CDR3 in DNA: TGTGCCAGCAGGAGGACTAGCCCCGGGGAGCTGTTTTTT.

This clonotype occurred a few times. The V gene is TRBV20-1, the J gene TRBJ2-7, with 7 bases aligning to TRBD1. Germline lookup yields CDR1 DFQATT and CDR2 SNEGSKA (reference sequence). After removal of 4 bases from V and 4 bases from J, the junction contained 25 bases not matched to a gene. The CDR3 is 19 amino acids. The DNA for the CDR3 is TGCAGTGCTATAACGCGCCTGACAGGGAAACAGGGAAAGCGTTACGAGCAGTACGTC. The encoded protein is CSAITRLTGKQGKRYEQYV.

V usage is TRBV5-4 and J usage is TRBJ2-5, with D possibly being TRBD1 (5 bases). Germline values: CDR1 SGHNT, CDR2 YYREEE (reference sequence). The CDR3 runs to 13 residues. Deletions cut 4 bases from V and 3 bases from J, with 10 bases between. This CDR3 reads CASSVDTEETQYF. The CDR3 DNA sequence: TGTGCCAGCAGCGTGGACACTGAAGAGACCCAGTACTTC.

This clonotype was observed a few times. This chain uses TRBV7-6 with TRBJ2-1; D is unclear. From germline, CDR1 is SGHVS and CDR2 FNYEAQ. This CDR3 has 15 amino acids. V lost 3 bases and J 0 bases, leaving 9 bases between the germline ends. The CDR3, as DNA: TGTGCCAGCAGCTTCGGGCTGGGCTCCTACAATGAGCAGTTCTTC. Its translation: CASSFGLGSYNEQFF.

Ten or more counts support this clonotype. The V gene is TRBV2, the J gene TRBJ2-7; 7 positions agree with TRBD2. Per the germline V gene, CDR1 is SNHLY and CDR2 is FYNNEI. V lost 3 bases and J lost 3; bases outside the gene matches: 8. The CDR3 length is 15 residues. The CDR3 DNA reads TGTGCCAGCAGTGAGGGGGGGGGTATACTCTACGAGCAGTACTTC. Its protein product is CASSEGGGILYEQYF.

The chain carries TRBV5-1 and TRBJ2-3; 11 nucleotides line up with TRBD2. The CDR3 has 16 residues. Per germline, CDR1 SGHRS and CDR2 YFSETQ. J was trimmed by 1 base and V by 3 bases; bases with no gene match: 4. This CDR3 is CASSSPLAGGTDTQYF. As DNA, the CDR3 is TGCGCCAGCAGCTCACCACTAGCGGGGGGCACAGATACGCAGTATTTT.

The chain is built from TRBV27 and TRBJ2-5, with D perhaps assigned TRBD1 or TRBD2 (5 bases each). The CDR3 is 17 amino acids. V gave up 5 bases and J gave up 4 bases, with 23 bases separating them. CDR1 is MNHEY and CDR2 is SMNVEV in the germline V gene (reference sequence). The chain's CDR3 is CASSPLPSGSRAETQYF. CDR3 DNA sequence: TGTGCCAGCAGTCCCCTCCCCTCGGGGAGCAGGGCAGAGACCCAGTACTTC.

This clonotype was counted many times. The chain combines TRBV24-1 with TRBJ1-6; TRBD1 is a possible D gene (5 bases). V lost 4 bases and J 7 bases, leaving 19 bases between the germline ends. The CDR3 is made up of 17 amino acids. CDR1 is KGHDR, CDR2 SFDVKD, per germline. This chain's CDR3 is CATSDPPKRGGNSPLHF. CDR3 nucleotide sequence: TGTGCCACCAGTGACCCCCCTAAGAGGGGAGGGAATTCACCCCTCCACTTT.

This clonotype has at least ten counts. The chain couples TRBV12-3 or TRBV12-4 to TRBJ1-1; D is unresolved. With 2 bases removed from V and 9 bases from J, the gap between germline ends came to 7 bases. The CDR3 has 11 amino acids. CDR3 bases: TGTGCCAGCAGTTTATTAGGTCAAGCTTTCTTT. Translating gives CASSLLGQAFF.

In its sample, this clonotype was seen many times. The chain couples TRBV18 to TRBJ2-2, with D perhaps given as TRBD1 or TRBD2 (5 bases each). The CDR3 is made up of 16 amino acids. Trimming stripped 0 bases from V and 4 bases from J, with 12 bases between. Germline CDR1 KGHSH, CDR2 LQKENI. The CDR3, as DNA: TGTGCCAGCTCACCACCGAGGGGAATTGGCACCGGGGAGCTGTTTTTT. It translates to CASSPPRGIGTGELFF.

This clonotype has at least ten counts. The V and J genes are TRBV28 and TRBJ2-4; no definite D call. V lost 5 bases to trimming and J lost 1 base, with 9 bases between them. Germline loops: CDR1 MDHEN, CDR2 SYDVKM. There are 14 residues in the CDR3. In DNA form, the CDR3 reads TGTGCCAGCAGTCCCTTTGAGGCCAAAAACATTCAGTACTTC. It codes for CASSPFEAKNIQYF.

This clonotype was counted many times. The chain is built from TRBV12-3 or TRBV12-4 and TRBJ1-5, with D perhaps matching TRBD1 (6 bases). This CDR3 has 15 residues. The germline V and J ends were trimmed by 5 bases and 4 bases, with 15 bases remaining between them. CDR3 coding DNA: TGTGCCAGCAGTGGTACAGGGTGGGGGAATCAGCCCCAGCATTTT. This translates into CASSGTGWGNQPQHF.

This clonotype was seen at least ten times. The V call is TRBV20-1, the J call TRBJ2-7; a weak D match, TRBD1 (5 bases). V was clipped by 3 bases and J by 4 bases, with 13 bases between them. The germline CDR1 and CDR2 sequences are DFQATT and SNEGSKA (reference sequence). The CDR3 consists of 13 residues. The CDR3, as DNA: TGCAGTGCTAGGTCTACAGGTTTATACGAGCAGTACTTC. Protein sequence: CSARSTGLYEQYF.

In its sample, this clonotype was seen many times. This chain links TRBV4-3 with TRBJ2-1; 16 bases map to TRBD2. Unmatched junction bases numbered 4, after V lost 1 base and J lost 10 bases. Germline V gives CDR1 LGHNA, CDR2 YSLEER. This CDR3 region has 16 residues. The CDR3 loop reads CASSQARGLAGGEQFF. DNA for the CDR3: TGCGCCAGCAGCCAAGCAAGGGGACTAGCGGGGGGGGAGCAGTTCTTC.

The sample holds many counts of this clonotype. The chain has TRBV4-2 and TRBJ2-5, with D perhaps matching TRBD2 (7 bases). CDR3 length: 15 amino acids. Germline CDR1 and CDR2: LGHNA and YNFKEQ. Trimming cost V 4 bases and J 4 bases, with 16 bases left between them. This chain's CDR3 is CASSRGGGLLETQYF. The CDR3 DNA sequence: TGTGCCAGCAGCCGGGGCGGGGGCCTTTTAGAGACCCAGTACTTC.

The sample holds many counts of this clonotype. The rearrangement joins TRBV4-1 to TRBJ1-3; D is possibly TRBD1 (6 bases). The germline V gene encodes CDR1 MGHRA and CDR2 YSYEKL. V dropped 2 bases and J dropped 8 bases, with 19 bases sitting between them. The CDR3 length is 16 residues. The CDR3 spells CASSQLGTSLTDTIYF. CDR3 sequence (DNA): TGCGCCAGCAGCCAACTAGGGACATCACTAACGGACACCATATATTTT.

The V gene is TRBV5-1, the J gene TRBJ2-2; a possible D gene is TRBD2 (5 bases). Germline V gene data show CDR1 as SGHRS and CDR2 as YFSETQ. Between the trimmed V and J ends, which lost 3 bases and 5 bases, there was a span of 20 bases. The CDR3 contains 17 residues. The CDR3, as DNA: TGCGCCAGCAGCTCGAGTGAATCCCTGAGAGGGACCGGGGAGCTGTTTTTT. Residues: CASSSSESLRGTGELFF. Full variable domain (remainder filled in from reference TRBV5-1 and TRBJ2-2): KAGVTQTPRYLIKTRGQQVTLSCSPISGHRSVSWYQQTPGQGLQFLFEYFSETQRNKGNFPGRFSGRQFSNSRSEMNVSTLELGDSALYLCASSSSESLRGTGELFFGEGSRLTVL.

The table lists this clonotype with many counts. V and J are TRBV19 and TRBJ2-1; possibly TRBD1 or TRBD2 for D (5 bases each). The CDR3 contains 15 residues. In germline, CDR1 is LNHDA, CDR2 SQIVND (reference sequence). V lost 6 bases, J lost 4 bases, and 16 bases lay in between. CDR3 in amino acids: CASSPDPWGYNEQFF. CDR3 DNA sequence: TGTGCCAGTAGCCCTGATCCCTGGGGGTACAATGAGCAGTTCTTC.

This clonotype was counted only a few times. The chain couples TRBV7-2 to TRBJ2-1, with 13 bases matching TRBD2. This CDR3 has 17 residues. Germline assignment: CDR1 SGHTA and CDR2 FQGNSA. The V gene end was trimmed by 6 bases and the J gene end by 5 bases; junction bases not matched to a gene: 10. CDR3 protein: CASRLGTSGGAHNEQFF. CDR3 DNA sequence: TGTGCCAGCAGGCTTGGTACTAGCGGGGGGGCCCACAATGAGCAGTTCTTC.

This clonotype was seen only a few times. This chain joins TRBV6-5 and TRBJ2-6; D unresolved. Germline assignment: CDR1 MNHEY and CDR2 SVGAGI. This CDR3 has 18 amino acids. V shed 2 bases and J shed 1 base, with 15 bases lying between them. The CDR3, as DNA: TGTGCCAGCAGTTACGTAGCCCCGATCGTTTCTGGGGCCAACGTCCTGACTTTC. Protein: CASSYVAPIVSGANVLTF.

This clonotype was picked up many times. The V call is TRBV7-2, the J call TRBJ1-1; 9 bases are a match to TRBD1. Trimming at V came to 5 bases and at J to 10 bases, leaving 8 bases not matched to a gene. Germline V gives CDR1 SGHTA, CDR2 FQGNSA. The CDR3 is 13 amino acids. The CDR3 sequence: CASSSEQGARAFF. DNA for the CDR3: TGTGCCAGCAGCAGCGAACAGGGGGCGCGAGCTTTCTTT.

About this clonotype: Since a much larger clone is just one base distant, this may be a read error. This chain links TRBV4-3 with TRBJ1-6, with TRBD1 identical over 7 bases. CDR1 LGHNA and CDR2 YSLEER come from the germline V gene. The CDR3 has 19 amino acids. V gave up 0 bases and J gave up 0 bases; unmatched junction bases: 8. The CDR3 loop is CASSQETTGLISYNSPLHF. CDR3 coding DNA: TGCGCCAGCAGCCAAGAAACGACAGGGTTAATCTCCTATAATTCACCCCTCCACTTT.

About this clonotype: A much larger clone lies a single base off, so this may be a read error. The chain has TRBV12-5 and TRBJ2-1, with 11 bases aligning to TRBD1. In germline, CDR1 is LGHNT, CDR2 FRNRAP. The length of the CDR3 is 16 residues. V shed 3 bases and J 9 bases; nucleotides not matched to a gene: 10. The CDR3 protein is CASGFVLGQGAGEQFF. CDR3 nucleotides: TGTGCTAGTGGTTTTGTTCTAGGACAGGGGGCTGGTGAGCAGTTCTTC.

This clonotype was counted many times. CDR3 amino acids: CASSSYEQETQYF. The CDR3, as DNA: TGTGCCAGCAGCTCCTACGAACAAGAGACCCAGTACTTC. This sequence joins TRBV7-2 and TRBJ2-5; D unresolved. The germline V and J ends were trimmed by 4 bases and 2 bases, with 8 bases remaining between them. This CDR3 is 13 amino acids long. Looked up from germline, CDR1 is SGHTA and CDR2 is FQGNSA.

This chain connects TRBV4-1 to TRBJ1-5; D is ambiguous. This CDR3 spans 15 amino acids. Trimming cost V 1 base and J 5 bases, with 12 bases left between them. Germline V lookup: CDR1 MGHRA, CDR2 YSYEKL. The CDR3 here is CASSQVDRIYQPQHF. CDR3 nucleotide sequence: TGCGCCAGCAGCCAAGTGGACCGAATTTATCAGCCCCAGCATTTT.

In this sample, this clonotype turned up many times. This chain uses TRBV7-2 with TRBJ2-5; D remains unclear. This CDR3 is built from 13 residues. Germline lookup yields CDR1 SGHTA and CDR2 FQGNSA. Trimming took 0 bases from V and 6 from J, leaving 8 bases between them. The CDR3 loop reads CASSLATGQTQYF. As DNA, the CDR3 is TGTGCCAGCAGCTTAGCGACCGGACAGACCCAGTACTTC.

Note on this clonotype: This could be a read error, since a much larger clone is one nucleotide away. The chain carries TRBV5-1 and TRBJ2-3; 7 positions agree with TRBD1. The germline CDR1 and CDR2 sequences are SGHRS and YFSETQ. The CDR3 has 14 residues. CDR3 DNA: TGCGCCAGCTGCCGGGACAGCTTCACAGATGCGCAGTATTTT. Translation: CASCRDSFTDAQYF.

The table lists this clonotype with many counts. The chain recombines TRBV24-1 with TRBJ1-1; D is possibly TRBD1 (5 bases). Trimming removed 4 bases from V and 7 bases from J, with 9 bases in between. This CDR3 is 12 amino acids long. Germline V gives CDR1 KGHDR, CDR2 SFDVKD. Written as DNA, the CDR3 is TGTGCCACCAGTGAAGGGGACGGTGAAGCTTTCTTT. This codes for CATSEGDGEAFF.